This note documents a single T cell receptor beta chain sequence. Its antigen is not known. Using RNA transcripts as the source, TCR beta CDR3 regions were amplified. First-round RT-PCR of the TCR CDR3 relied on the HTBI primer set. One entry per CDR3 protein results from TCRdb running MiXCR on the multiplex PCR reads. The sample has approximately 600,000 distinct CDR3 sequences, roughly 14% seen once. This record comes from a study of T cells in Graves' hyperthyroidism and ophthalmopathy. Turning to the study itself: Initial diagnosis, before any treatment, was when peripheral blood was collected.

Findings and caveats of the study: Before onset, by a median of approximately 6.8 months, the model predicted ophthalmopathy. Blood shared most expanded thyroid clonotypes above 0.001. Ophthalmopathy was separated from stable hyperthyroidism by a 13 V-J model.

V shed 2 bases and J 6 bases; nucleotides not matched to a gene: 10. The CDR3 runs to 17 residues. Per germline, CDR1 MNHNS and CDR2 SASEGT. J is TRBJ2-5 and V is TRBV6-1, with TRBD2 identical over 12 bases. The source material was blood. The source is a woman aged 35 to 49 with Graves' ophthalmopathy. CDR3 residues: CASSEHPSGRAKKTQYF. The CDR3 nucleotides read TGTGCCAGCAGTGAACATCCTAGCGGGAGGGCCAAGAAGACCCAGTACTTC.